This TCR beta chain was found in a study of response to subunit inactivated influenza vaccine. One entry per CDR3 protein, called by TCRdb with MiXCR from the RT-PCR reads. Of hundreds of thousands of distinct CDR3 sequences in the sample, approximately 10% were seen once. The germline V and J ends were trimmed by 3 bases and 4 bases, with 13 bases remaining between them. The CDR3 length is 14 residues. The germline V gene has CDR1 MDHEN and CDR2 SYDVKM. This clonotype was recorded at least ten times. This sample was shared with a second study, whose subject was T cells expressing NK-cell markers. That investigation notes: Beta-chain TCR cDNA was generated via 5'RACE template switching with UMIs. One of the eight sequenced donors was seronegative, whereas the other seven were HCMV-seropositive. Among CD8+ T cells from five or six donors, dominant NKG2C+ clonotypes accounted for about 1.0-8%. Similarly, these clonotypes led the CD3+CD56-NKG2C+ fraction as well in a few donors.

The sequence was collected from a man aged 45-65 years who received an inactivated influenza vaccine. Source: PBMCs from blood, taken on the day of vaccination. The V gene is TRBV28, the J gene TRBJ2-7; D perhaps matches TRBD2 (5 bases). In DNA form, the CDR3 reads TGTGCCAGCAGTTTTGAGGGCCAAGGGTACGAGCAGTACTTC. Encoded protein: CASSFEGQGYEQYF.